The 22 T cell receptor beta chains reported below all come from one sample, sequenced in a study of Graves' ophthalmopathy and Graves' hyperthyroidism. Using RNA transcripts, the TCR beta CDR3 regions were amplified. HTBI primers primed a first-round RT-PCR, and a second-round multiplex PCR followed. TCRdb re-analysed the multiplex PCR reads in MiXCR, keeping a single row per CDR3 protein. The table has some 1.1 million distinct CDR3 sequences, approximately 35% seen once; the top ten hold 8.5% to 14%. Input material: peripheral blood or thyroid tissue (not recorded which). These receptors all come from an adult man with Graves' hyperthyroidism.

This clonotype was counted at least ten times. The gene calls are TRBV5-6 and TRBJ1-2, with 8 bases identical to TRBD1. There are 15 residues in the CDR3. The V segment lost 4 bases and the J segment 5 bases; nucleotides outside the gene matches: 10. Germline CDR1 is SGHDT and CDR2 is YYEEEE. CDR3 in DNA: TGTGCCAGCAGCGAACAGACAGGGGTAGTTTATGGCTACACCTTC. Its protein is CASSEQTGVVYGYTF.

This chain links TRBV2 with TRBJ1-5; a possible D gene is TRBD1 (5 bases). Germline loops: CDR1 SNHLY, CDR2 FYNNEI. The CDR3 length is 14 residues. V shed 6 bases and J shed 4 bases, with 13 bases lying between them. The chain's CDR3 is CASSLTEANQPQHF. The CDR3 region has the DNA TGTGCCAGCAGCTTGACAGAGGCTAATCAGCCCCAGCATTTT. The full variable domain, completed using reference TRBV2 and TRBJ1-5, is EPEVTQTPSHQVTQMGQEVILRCVPISNHLYFYWYRQILGQKVEFLVSFYNNEISEKSEIFDDQFSVERPDGSNFTLKIRSTKLEDSAMYFCASSLTEANQPQHFGDGTRLSIL.

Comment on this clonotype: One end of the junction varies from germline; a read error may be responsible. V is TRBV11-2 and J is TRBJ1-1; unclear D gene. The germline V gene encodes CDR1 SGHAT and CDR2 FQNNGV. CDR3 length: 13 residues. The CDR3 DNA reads TGTGCCAGCAGCGTAGGCAGTTACACTGAAGCTCTCTTT. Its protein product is CASSVGSYTEALF.

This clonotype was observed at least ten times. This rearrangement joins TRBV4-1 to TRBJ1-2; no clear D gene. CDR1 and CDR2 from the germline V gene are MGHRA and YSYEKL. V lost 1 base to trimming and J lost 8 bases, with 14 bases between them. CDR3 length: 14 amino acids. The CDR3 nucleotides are TGCGCCAGCAGCCAAGTGGAGGGAATTGGAGGCTACACCTTC. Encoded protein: CASSQVEGIGGYTF.

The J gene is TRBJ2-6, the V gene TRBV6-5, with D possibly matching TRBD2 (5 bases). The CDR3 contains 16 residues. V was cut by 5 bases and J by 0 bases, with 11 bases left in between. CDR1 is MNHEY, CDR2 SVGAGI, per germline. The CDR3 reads CASSPPGISGANVLTF. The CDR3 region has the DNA TGTGCCAGCAGTCCGCCGGGGATCTCTGGGGCCAACGTCCTGACTTTC.

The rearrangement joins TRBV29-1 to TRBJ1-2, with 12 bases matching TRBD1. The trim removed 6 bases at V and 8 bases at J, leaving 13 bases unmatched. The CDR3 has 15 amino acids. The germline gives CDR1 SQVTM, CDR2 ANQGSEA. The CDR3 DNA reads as TGCAGCGTAGCCCCGGGACAGGGGGCCGGTAGCGGCTACACCTTC. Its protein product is CSVAPGQGAGSGYTF.

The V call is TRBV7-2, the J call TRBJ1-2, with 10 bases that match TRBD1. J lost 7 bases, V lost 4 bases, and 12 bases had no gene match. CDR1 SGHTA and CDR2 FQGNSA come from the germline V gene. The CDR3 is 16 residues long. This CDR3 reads CASSSRDRGDAGGYTF. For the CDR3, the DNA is TGTGCCAGCAGCTCCCGGGACAGGGGAGACGCGGGTGGCTACACCTTC.

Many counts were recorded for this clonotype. DNA for the CDR3: TGCAGTGCTAGTCAGGGAATTTATCAGCCCCAGCATTTT. Its translation is CSASQGIYQPQHF. V and J are TRBV20-1 and TRBJ1-5; possibly TRBD1 for D (5 bases). Trimming cost V 3 bases and J 5 bases, with 11 bases left between them. This CDR3 is built from 13 residues. Germline V CDR1 and CDR2: DFQATT, SNEGSKA (reference sequence).

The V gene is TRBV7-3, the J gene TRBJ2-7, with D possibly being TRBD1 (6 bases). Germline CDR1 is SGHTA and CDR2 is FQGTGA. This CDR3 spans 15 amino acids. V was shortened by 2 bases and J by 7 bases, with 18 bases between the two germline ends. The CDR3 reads CASSLEGRGPGEQYF. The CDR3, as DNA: TGTGCCAGCAGCTTAGAGGGCAGGGGACCTGGGGAGCAGTACTTC. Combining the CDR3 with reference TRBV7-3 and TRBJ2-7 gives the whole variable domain GAGVSQTPSNKVTEKGKYVELRCDPISGHTALYWYRQSLGQGPEFLIYFQGTGAADDSGLPNDRFFAVRPEGSVSTLKIQRTERGDSAVYLCASSLEGRGPGEQYFGPGTRLTVT.

Here the CDR3 reads CATSHILTGTGFNYGYTF. The CDR3 nucleotides read TGTGCCACCAGCCATATACTGACCGGGACAGGGTTCAACTATGGCTACACCTTC. The genes are TRBV15 and TRBJ1-2; 9 positions agree with TRBD1. The V segment lost 5 bases and the J segment 2 bases; nucleotides outside the gene matches: 15. The length of the CDR3 is 18 residues. In germline, CDR1 is LNHNV, CDR2 YYDKDF (reference sequence).

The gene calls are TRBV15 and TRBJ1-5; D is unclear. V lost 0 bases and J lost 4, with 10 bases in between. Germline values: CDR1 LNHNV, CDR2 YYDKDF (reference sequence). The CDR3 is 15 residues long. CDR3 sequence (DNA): TGTGCCACCAGCAGAGATCGGGGAATTAATCAGCCCCAGCATTTT. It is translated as CATSRDRGINQPQHF.

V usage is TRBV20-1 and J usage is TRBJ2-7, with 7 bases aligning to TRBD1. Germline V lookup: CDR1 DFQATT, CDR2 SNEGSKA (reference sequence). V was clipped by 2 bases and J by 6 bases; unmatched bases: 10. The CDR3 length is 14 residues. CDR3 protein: CSARKTGNTAEQYF. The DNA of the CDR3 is TGCAGTGCTAGAAAGACAGGGAACACCGCCGAGCAGTACTTC.

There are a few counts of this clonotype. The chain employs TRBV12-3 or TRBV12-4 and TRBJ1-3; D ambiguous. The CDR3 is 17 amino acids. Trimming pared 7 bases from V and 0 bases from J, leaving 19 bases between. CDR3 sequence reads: CASIPQMGLGSGNTIYF. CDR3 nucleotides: TGTGCCAGCATTCCTCAAATGGGCCTCGGCTCTGGAAACACCATATATTTT.

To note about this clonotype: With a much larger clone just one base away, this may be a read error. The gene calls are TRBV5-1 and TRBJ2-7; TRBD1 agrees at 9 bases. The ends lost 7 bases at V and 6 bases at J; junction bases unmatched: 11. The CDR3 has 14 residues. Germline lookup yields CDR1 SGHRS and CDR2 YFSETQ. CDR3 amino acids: CASGPGQGAFEQYF. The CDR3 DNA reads TGCGCCAGCGGCCCGGGACAGGGAGCCTTCGAGCAGTACTTC.

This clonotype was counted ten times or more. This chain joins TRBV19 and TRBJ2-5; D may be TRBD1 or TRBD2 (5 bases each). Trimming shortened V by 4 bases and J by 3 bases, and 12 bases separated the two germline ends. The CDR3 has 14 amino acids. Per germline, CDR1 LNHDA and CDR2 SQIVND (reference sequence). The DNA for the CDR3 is TGTGCCAGTAGTAGGGACGGGCTCGAAGAGACCCAGTACTTC. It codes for CASSRDGLEETQYF.

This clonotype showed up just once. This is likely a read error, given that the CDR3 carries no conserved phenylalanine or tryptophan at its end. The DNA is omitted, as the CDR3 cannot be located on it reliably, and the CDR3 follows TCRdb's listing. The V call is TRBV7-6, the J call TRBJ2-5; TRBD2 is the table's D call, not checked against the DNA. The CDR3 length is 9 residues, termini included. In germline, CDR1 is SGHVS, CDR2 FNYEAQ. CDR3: CASSLGGTS.

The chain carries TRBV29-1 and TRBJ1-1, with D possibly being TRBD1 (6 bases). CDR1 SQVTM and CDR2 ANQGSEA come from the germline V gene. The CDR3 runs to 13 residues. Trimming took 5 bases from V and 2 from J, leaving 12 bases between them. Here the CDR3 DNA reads TGCAGCGTTACCGGGACAAGAAACACTGAAGCTTTCTTT. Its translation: CSVTGTRNTEAFF.

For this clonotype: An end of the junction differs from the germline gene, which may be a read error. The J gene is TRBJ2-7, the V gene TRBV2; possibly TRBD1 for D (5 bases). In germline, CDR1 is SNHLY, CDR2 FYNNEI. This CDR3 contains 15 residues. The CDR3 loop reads CAGSGDRVGRNEQYF. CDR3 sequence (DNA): TGTGCCGGCAGTGGTGACAGAGTCGGACGGAACGAGCAGTACTTC.

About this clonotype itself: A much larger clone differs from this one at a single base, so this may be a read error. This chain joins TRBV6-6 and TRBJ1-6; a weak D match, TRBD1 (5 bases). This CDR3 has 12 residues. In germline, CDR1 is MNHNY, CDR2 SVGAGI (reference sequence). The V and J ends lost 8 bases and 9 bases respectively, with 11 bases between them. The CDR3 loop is CASPFGGSPLHF. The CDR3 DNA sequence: TGTGCCAGCCCCTTTGGGGGTTCACCCCTCCACTTT.

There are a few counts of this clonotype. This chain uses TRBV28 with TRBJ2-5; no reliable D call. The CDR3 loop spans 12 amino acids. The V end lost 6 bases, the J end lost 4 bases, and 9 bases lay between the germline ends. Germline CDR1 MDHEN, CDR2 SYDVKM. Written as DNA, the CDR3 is TGTGCCAGCAGCGTTTCGAGAGAGACCCAGTACTTC. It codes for CASSVSRETQYF.

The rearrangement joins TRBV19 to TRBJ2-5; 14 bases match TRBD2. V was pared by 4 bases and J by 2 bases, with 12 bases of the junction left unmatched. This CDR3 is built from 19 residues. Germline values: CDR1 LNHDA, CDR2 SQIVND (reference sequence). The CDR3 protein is CASSTNGLAGGLIQETQYF. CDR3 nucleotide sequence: TGTGCCAGTAGTACGAACGGACTAGCGGGGGGTCTGATACAAGAGACCCAGTACTTC.

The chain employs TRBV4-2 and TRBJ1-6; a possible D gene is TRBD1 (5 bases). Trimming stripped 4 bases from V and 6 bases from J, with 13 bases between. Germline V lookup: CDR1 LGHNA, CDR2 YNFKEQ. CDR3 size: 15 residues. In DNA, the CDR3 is TGTGCCAGCAGCCCGCAGGGTCCAATTAATTCACCCCTCCACTTT. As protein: CASSPQGPINSPLHF.